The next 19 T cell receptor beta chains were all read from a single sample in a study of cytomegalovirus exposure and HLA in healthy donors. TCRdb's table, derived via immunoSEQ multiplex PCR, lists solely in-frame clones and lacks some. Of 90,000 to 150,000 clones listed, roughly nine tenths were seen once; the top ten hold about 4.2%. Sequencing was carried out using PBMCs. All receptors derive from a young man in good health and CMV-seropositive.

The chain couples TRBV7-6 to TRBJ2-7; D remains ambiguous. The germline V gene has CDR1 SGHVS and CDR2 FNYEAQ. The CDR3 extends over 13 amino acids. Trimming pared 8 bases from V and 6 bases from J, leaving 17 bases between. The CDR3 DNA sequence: TGTGCCAGCCGGAGATGGGTTGGCGGCGAGCAGTACTTC. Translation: CASRRWVGGEQYF.

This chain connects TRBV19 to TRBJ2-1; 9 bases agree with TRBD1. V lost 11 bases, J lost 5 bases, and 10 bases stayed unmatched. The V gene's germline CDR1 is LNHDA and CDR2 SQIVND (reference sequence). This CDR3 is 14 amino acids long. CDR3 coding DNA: TGTGCCTCCAGCCGGGACAGGGTCAACAATGAGCAGTTCTTC. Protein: CASSRDRVNNEQFF.

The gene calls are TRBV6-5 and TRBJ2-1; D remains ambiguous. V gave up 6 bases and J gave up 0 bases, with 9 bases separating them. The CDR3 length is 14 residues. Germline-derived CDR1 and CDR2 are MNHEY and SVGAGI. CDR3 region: CASRDLGSYNEQFF. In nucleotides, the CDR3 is TGTGCCAGCAGAGATCTAGGCTCCTACAATGAGCAGTTCTTC.

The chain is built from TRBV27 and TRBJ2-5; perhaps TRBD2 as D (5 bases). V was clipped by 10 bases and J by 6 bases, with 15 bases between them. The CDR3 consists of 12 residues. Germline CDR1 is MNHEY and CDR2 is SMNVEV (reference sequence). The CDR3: CATLDGGKTQYF. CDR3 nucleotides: TGTGCCACCCTAGACGGAGGAAAGACCCAGTACTTC.

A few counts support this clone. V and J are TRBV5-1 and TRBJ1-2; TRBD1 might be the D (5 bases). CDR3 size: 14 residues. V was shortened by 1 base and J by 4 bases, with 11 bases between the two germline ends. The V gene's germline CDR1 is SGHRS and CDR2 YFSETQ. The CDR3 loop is CASSLTGPPYGYTF. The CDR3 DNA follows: TGCGCCAGCAGCTTGACAGGACCCCCCTATGGCTACACCTTC.

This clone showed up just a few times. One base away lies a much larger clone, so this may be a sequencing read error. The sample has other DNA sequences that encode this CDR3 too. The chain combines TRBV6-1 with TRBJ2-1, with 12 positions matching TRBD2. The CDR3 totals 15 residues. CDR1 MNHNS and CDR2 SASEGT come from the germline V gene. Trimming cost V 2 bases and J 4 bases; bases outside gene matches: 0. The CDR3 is CASSELAGGYNEQFF. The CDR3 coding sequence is TGTGCCAGCAGTGAACTAGCGGGGGGGTACAATGAGCAGTTCTTC.

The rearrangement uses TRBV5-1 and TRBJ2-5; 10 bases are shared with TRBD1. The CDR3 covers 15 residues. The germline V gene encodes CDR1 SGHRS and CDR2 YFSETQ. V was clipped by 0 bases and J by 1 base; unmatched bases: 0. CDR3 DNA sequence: TGCGCCAGCAGCTTGGGACAGGGGGCCCAAGAGACCCAGTACTTC. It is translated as CASSLGQGAQETQYF.

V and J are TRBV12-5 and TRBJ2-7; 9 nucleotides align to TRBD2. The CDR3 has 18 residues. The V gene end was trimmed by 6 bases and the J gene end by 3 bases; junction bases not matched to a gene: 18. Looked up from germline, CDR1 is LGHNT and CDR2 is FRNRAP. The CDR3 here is CASGREPSGGTFVYEQYF. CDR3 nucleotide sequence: TGTGCTAGTGGCCGCGAACCAAGCGGGGGGACTTTTGTCTACGAGCAGTACTTC.

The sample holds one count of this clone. This chain's CDR3 is CSAKTGTGNQPQHF. The DNA of the CDR3 is TGCAGCGCGAAGACCGGGACAGGCAATCAGCCCCAGCATTTT. V is TRBV29-1 and J is TRBJ1-5; 7 nucleotides match TRBD1. V lost 7 bases and J lost 2; bases outside the gene matches: 8. The CDR3 runs 14 residues. Germline V gives CDR1 SQVTM, CDR2 ANQGSEA.

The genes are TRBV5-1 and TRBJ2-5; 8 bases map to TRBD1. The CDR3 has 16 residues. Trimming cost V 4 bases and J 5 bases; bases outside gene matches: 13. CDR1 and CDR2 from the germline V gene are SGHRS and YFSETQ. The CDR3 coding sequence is TGCGCCAGCAGCAACCACAGGGGGTCTAATGGGGAGACCCAGTACTTC. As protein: CASSNHRGSNGETQYF.

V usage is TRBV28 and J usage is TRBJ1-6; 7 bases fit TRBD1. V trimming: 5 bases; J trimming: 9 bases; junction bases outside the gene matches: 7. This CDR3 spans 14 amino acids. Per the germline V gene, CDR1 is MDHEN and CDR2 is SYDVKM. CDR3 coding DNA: TGTGCCAGCAGTGCCACAGGGGTTGGTTCACCCCTCCACTTT. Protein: CASSATGVGSPLHF. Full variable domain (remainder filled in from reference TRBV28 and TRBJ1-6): DVKVTQSSRYLVKRTGEKVFLECVQDMDHENMFWYRQDPGLGLRLIYFSYDVKMKEKGDIPEGYSVSREKKERFSLILESASTNQTSMYLCASSATGVGSPLHFGNGTRLTVT.

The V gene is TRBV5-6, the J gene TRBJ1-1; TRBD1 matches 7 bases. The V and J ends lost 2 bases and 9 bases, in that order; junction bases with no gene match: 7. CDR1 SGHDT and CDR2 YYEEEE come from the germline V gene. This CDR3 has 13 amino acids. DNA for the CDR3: TGTGCCAGCAGCTTCCGAGACAGGGTAAAAGCTTTCTTT. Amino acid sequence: CASSFRDRVKAFF.

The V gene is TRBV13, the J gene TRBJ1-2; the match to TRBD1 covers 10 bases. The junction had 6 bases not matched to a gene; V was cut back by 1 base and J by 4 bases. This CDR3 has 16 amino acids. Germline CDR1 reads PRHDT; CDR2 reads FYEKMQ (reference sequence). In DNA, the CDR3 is TGTGCCAGCAGCTTAGATGGGACAGGGGTTGGCTATGGCTACACCTTC. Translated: CASSLDGTGVGYGYTF.

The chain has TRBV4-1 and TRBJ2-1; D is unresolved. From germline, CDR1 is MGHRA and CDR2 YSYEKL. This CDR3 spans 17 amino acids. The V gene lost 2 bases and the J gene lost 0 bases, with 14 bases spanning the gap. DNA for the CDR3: TGCGCCAGCAGCCAAAGCCACGGGTCTAGCTCCTACAATGAGCAGTTCTTC. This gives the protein CASSQSHGSSSYNEQFF.

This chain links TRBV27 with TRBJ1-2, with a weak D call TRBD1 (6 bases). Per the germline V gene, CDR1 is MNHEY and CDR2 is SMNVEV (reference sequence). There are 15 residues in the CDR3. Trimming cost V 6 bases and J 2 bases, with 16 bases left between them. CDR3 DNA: TGTGCCAGCAGCTTAACAGGGAAGACAAACTATGGCTACACCTTC. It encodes CASSLTGKTNYGYTF.

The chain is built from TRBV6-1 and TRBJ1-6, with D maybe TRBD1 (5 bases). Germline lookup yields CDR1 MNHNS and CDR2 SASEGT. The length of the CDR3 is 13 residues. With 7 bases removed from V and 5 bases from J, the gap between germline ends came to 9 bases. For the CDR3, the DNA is TGTGCCAGCATCAGGGAGGATAATTCACCCCTCCACTTT. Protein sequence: CASIREDNSPLHF.

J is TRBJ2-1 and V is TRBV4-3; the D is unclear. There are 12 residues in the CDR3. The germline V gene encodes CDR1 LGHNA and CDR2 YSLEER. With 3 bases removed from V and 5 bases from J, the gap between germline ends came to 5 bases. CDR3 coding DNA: TGCGCCAGCAGCCATCGGGACAATGAGCAGTTCTTC. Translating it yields CASSHRDNEQFF.

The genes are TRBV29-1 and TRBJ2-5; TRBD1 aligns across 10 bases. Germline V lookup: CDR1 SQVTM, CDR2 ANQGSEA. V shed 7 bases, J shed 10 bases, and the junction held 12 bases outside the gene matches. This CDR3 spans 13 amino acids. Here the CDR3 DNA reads TGCAGCGCCCCCCGACAGGGGGCCGATGGCCAGTACTTC. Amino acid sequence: CSAPRQGADGQYF.

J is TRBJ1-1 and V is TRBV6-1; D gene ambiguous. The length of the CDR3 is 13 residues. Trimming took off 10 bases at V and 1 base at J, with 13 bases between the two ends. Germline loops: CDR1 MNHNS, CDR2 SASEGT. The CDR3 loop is CAMAVGENTEAFF. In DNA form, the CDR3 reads TGTGCCATGGCTGTGGGAGAGAACACTGAAGCTTTCTTT.